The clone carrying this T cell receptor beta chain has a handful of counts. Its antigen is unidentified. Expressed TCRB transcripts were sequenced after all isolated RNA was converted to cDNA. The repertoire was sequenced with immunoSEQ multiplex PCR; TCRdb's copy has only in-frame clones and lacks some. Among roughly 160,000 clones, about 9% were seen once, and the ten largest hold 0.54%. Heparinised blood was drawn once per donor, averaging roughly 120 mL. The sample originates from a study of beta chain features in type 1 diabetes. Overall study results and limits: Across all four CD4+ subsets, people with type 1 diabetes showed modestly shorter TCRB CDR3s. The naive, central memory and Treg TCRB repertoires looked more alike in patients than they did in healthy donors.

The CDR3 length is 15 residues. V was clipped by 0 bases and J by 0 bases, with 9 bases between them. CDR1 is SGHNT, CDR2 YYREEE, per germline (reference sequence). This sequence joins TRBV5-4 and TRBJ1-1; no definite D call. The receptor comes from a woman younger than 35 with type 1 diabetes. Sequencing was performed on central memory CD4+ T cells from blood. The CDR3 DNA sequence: TGTGCCAGCAGCTTGGCCGGAGGACTGAACACTGAAGCTTTCTTT. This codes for CASSLAGGLNTEAFF.